This paragraph covers one T cell receptor beta chain sequence. This clone was recorded only once. The antigen it recognizes is unknown. No qualities accompany the bases; no much larger clone lies one base away. This record comes from a study of CD8+ T cells in alopecia areata (dated by TCRdb to about 2018). At the level of the whole study: The treated patients took part in an open-label pilot trial in which moderate-to-severe alopecia areata was treated with oral tofacitinib at 5 to 10 mg twice daily. RNA was obtained with the PAXgene miRNA kit for fixed scalp, the miRNeasy kit for PBMCs, and the RNeasy kit for mouse skin. Biopsies were taken from tofacitinib-treated patients at baseline and at 4 and 24 weeks of treatment, and a later scalp biopsy was taken in several of the tofacitinib-treated patients. Tofacitinib was administered for 6 to 18 months, and 6 months of follow-up off drug were then conducted to assess delayed response and recurrence. The study used high-throughput TCRbeta sequencing to examine T cell clonal expansion in alopecia areata, in both the C3H/HeJ mouse model and human patients. In humans, TCRbeta sequencing was performed on scalp tissue and on sorted CD4+ and CD8+ peripheral blood T cells from healthy controls and from patients with patchy or totalis/universalis alopecia areata. Amplification of TCRbeta CDR3 regions was done by immunoSEQ multiplex PCR using 35 Vbeta forward primers and 13 Jbeta reverse primers. Clonality in the scalp was compared among normal scalp (n=4), patchy alopecia areata scalp (n=8), and alopecia totalis/universalis scalp (n=8). For the treated patients, the SALT score, which quantifies what percentage of scalp surface area is affected, served as the measure of disease severity. Results the study describes overall, beyond this receptor: Tofacitinib significantly lowered scalp clonality and the number of expanded CD8+ clones among the top 100 scalp clones. During tofacitinib treatment, many expanded lesional clones stuck around in both scalp and blood, and this persistence may partly explain why relapse happens after treatment is stopped. Resident alphabeta T cells in normal human skin are also sequenced, complicating scalp TCR repertoire analysis, unlike mouse skin dominated by gammadelta T cells. Compared with normal scalp, lesional scalp had higher clonality and more expanded CD8+ clones, particularly in alopecia totalis/universalis, a pattern that suggests antigenic drive. TCR sequences shared between patients were less clear than in mice, possibly partly because of HLA diversity in the patient population. Because the treated cohort was small and had just a single nonresponder, larger studies are needed to establish links between baseline CD8+ expansion and response.

Trimming removed 0 bases from V and 0 bases from J, leaving 10 bases between the germline ends. The CDR3 starts with the cysteine, ends with the phenylalanine, and has 15 residues. Only the CDR3 part of the read is kept: 45 bases, read in frame from the first base. The germline V gene sets CDR1 to SGHRS and CDR2 to YFSETQ. Library creation used the immunoSEQ multiplex PCR assay. RNA was extracted from all samples and reverse transcribed into cDNA as template for TCR sequencing. First-strand cDNA was synthesized with SuperScript III using a 2:1 mix of oligo-dT and random hexamers. Amplification bias was assessed with a synthetic immune receptor repertoire, and residual bias was removed computationally. In the paper's pipeline: After raw reads were preprocessed to remove errors, the CDR3 was defined following IMGT conventions as running from the conserved cysteine to phenylalanine. Clonality was computed as 1 minus the Shannon entropy, with the entropy normalized by log2 of the number of productive unique TCRs. Scalp TCRbeta sequences were cross-referenced with sorted blood CD4 and CD8 repertoires so that the CD4 or CD8 identity of scalp clones could be inferred. TCRdb took this table from immuneACCESS and kept in-frame rearrangements with V and J called. Such tables lack part of the clones; where checked against another copy, unresolved V genes explain under half of the gap, and the rest is unexplained. V, J and clone size are taken as reported in that table, and D and trimming were inferred from the DNA itself. The sample table records 120,000 or so clones; over 60% of these occur just once. The ten biggest clones cover 5.7% of the sample.

Reading the label with the study, this specimen's time point is: more than 3 weeks on oral tofacitinib. Explained via the paper, the treatment or condition label denotes: oral pan-JAK inhibitor, 5-10 mg twice daily. Lesional scalp punch biopsies and peripheral blood were obtained from alopecia areata patients. After PBMCs were isolated by density centrifugation and stained for CD3, CD4 and CD8, a FACSAria was used to sort CD4+ and CD8+ T cells. The sequencing used CD4+ T cells sorted from blood, collected at week 4, from a patient treated with tofacitinib. The V and J segments used are TRBV5-1 and TRBJ2-7; a confident D gene designation cannot be given. The TCR comes from a human donor with alopecia areata. The base sequence is TGCGCCAGCAGCTTGGACACAGTCAGCTCCTACGAGCAGTACTTC. Translation gives CASSLDTVSSYEQYF. Where the CDR3 stops, the reference TRBV5-1 and TRBJ2-7 genes take over; the full variable domain is KAGVTQTPRYLIKTRGQQVTLSCSPISGHRSVSWYQQTPGQGLQFLFEYFSETQRNKGNFPGRFSGRQFSNSRSEMNVSTLELGDSALYLCASSLDTVSSYEQYFGPGTRLTVT.